This TCR beta chain came from a study of siplizumab effects on memory and regulatory T cells. Findings and limits, study-wide: A minor fraction of alloreactive clones, and no more, mapped to unstimulated subsets. Alloreactive sequences from unstimulated CD4+ memory cells fell significantly with siplizumab. Proliferating Tregs from siplizumab cultures lacked functional confirmation of suppression.

Per individual sample, 80,000 to 100,000 TCR templates were assayed. Assay used: immunoSEQ multiplex PCR; TCRdb lists only in-frame clones, some missing. This sample has 100,000 or so clones, with more than 85% found just once. In this sample, this clone turned up a few times. The antigen remains unidentified. The sample taken for sequencing was CD4+ T cells sorted from blood. The source is a human donor in good health.

The CDR3, as DNA: TGTGCCAGAGGGGGGCCGAACACTGAAGCTTTCTTT. Encoded protein: CARGGPNTEAFF. The rearrangement uses TRBV2 and TRBJ1-1; perhaps TRBD1 as D (6 bases). Looked up from germline, CDR1 is SNHLY and CDR2 is FYNNEI. The CDR3 has 12 residues. Deletions cut 9 bases from V and 1 base from J, with 9 bases between. The variable domain in full, completed from reference TRBV2 and TRBJ1-1, reads EPEVTQTPSHQVTQMGQEVILRCVPISNHLYFYWYRQILGQKVEFLVSFYNNEISEKSEIFDDQFSVERPDGSNFTLKIRSTKLEDSAMYFCARGGPNTEAFFGQGTRLTVV.